Listed below are T cell receptor beta chains from one sample, sequenced in a study of beta chain features in type 1 diabetes. Sequencing was performed with immunoSEQ multiplex PCR; in TCRdb, only in-frame clones are kept and a portion is missing. The sample holds roughly 170,000 clones, 13% seen once. Sequencing was done on a sample of central memory CD4+ T cells from blood. The receptors were gathered from a young woman in good health. Both conserved end residues are part of each CDR3. Fields, in order: J gene, V gene, clone size, D gene, CDR3 length, CDR3 DNA, CDR3 protein. D genes are given only for firm matches. Clone size appears in some rows only: once, few, many, or a class for an expanded clone.

j_gene: TRBJ2-1
v_gene: TRBV29-1
abundance: NA
d_gene: NA
len: 14
CDR3nt: TGCAGCGTTGAAAGTTCAGGGGCTAACAATGAGCAGTTCTTC
CDR3aa: CSVESSGANNEQFF

j_gene: TRBJ1-1
v_gene: TRBV29-1
abundance: NA
d_gene: NA
len: 12
CDR3nt: TGCAGCGTTGAAGCTACAGGGACTGAAGCTTTCTTT
CDR3aa: CSVEATGTEAFF

j_gene: TRBJ1-2
v_gene: TRBV29-1
abundance: few
d_gene: TRBD1
len: 12
CDR3nt: TGCAGCGTTTATCAGGGGGCACTGGGCTACACCTTC
CDR3aa: CSVYQGALGYTF

j_gene: TRBJ1-5
v_gene: TRBV5-4
abundance: few
d_gene: TRBD1
len: 15
CDR3nt: TGTGCCAGCAGCTTGGACAGGGGGCATCTTCAGCCCCAGCATTTT
CDR3aa: CASSLDRGHLQPQHF

j_gene: TRBJ1-5
v_gene: TRBV5-6
abundance: NA
d_gene: NA
len: 15
CDR3nt: TGTGCCAGCAGCTCCACAGGGATGCGCAATCAGCCCCAGCATTTT
CDR3aa: CASSSTGMRNQPQHF

j_gene: TRBJ2-5
v_gene: TRBV18
abundance: few
d_gene: NA
len: 12
CDR3nt: TGTGCCAGCCGGACAGCCCAAGAGACCCAGTACTTC
CDR3aa: CASRTAQETQYF

j_gene: TRBJ2-2
v_gene: TRBV18
abundance: NA
d_gene: TRBD1
len: 16
CDR3nt: TGTGCCAGCTCACCAATGGACAGGGCGAACACCGGGGAGCTGTTTTTT
CDR3aa: CASSPMDRANTGELFF

j_gene: TRBJ2-7
v_gene: TRBV27
abundance: NA
d_gene: TRBD1
len: 14
CDR3nt: TGTGCCAGCAGGCGGACAGGGGGTAACTACGAGCAGTACTTC
CDR3aa: CASRRTGGNYEQYF

j_gene: TRBJ2-2
v_gene: TRBV7-2
abundance: few
d_gene: NA
len: 16
CDR3nt: TGTGCCAGCAGCTTAAAGGGACTCTGGAACACCGGGGAGCTGTTTTTT
CDR3aa: CASSLKGLWNTGELFF

j_gene: TRBJ2-7
v_gene: TRBV30
abundance: few
d_gene: NA
len: 11
CDR3nt: TGTGCCTGGAGTACTGGGAGCGAGCAGTACTTC
CDR3aa: CAWSTGSEQYF

j_gene: TRBJ2-7
v_gene: TRBV10-3
abundance: NA
d_gene: TRBD1
len: 13
CDR3nt: TGTGCCACAGAGACAGGGACCCTGTACGAGCAGTACTTC
CDR3aa: CATETGTLYEQYF

j_gene: TRBJ2-6
v_gene: TRBV5-4
abundance: NA
d_gene: TRBD2
len: 16
CDR3nt: TGTGCCAGCAGCTTGGGCGGGAGGACCGGGGCCAACGTCCTGACTTTC
CDR3aa: CASSLGGRTGANVLTF

j_gene: TRBJ2-7
v_gene: TRBV9
abundance: NA
d_gene: TRBD2
len: 15
CDR3nt: TGTGCCAGCAGCCCTCTAGCGGGAGGGCCCCACGAGCAGTACTTC
CDR3aa: CASSPLAGGPHEQYF

j_gene: TRBJ2-1
v_gene: TRBV19
abundance: few
d_gene: NA
len: 14
CDR3nt: TGTGCCAGTAGTCCCATGGACTTCTACAATGAGCAGTTCTTC
CDR3aa: CASSPMDFYNEQFF

j_gene: TRBJ1-2
v_gene: TRBV5-1
abundance: NA
d_gene: NA
len: 12
CDR3nt: TGCGCCAGCAGCTTCGACAGCTATGGCTACACCTTC
CDR3aa: CASSFDSYGYTF

j_gene: TRBJ2-1
v_gene: TRBV27
abundance: NA
d_gene: TRBD2
len: 16
CDR3nt: TGTGCCAGCAGTCACCAAACTAGCGGGAGGCACAATGAGCAGTTCTTC
CDR3aa: CASSHQTSGRHNEQFF

j_gene: TRBJ2-4
v_gene: TRBV7-2
abundance: NA
d_gene: TRBD1
len: 15
CDR3nt: TGTGCCAGCAGCCGTGACAGGGGGCGTGAAAACATTCAGTACTTC
CDR3aa: CASSRDRGRENIQYF

j_gene: TRBJ1-5
v_gene: TRBV28
abundance: NA
d_gene: TRBD1
len: 15
CDR3nt: TGTGCCAGCAGTCCAGCCGGGACAGGGAATCAGCCCCAGCATTTT
CDR3aa: CASSPAGTGNQPQHF

j_gene: TRBJ1-5
v_gene: TRBV28
abundance: NA
d_gene: TRBD1
len: 12
CDR3nt: TGTGCCAGCAGGACAGGGGGTCAGCCCCAGCATTTT
CDR3aa: CASRTGGQPQHF

j_gene: TRBJ2-7
v_gene: TRBV7-6
abundance: few
d_gene: TRBD2
len: 16
CDR3nt: TGTGCCAGCAGCTTAGCCGGGACTAGCCGAGCCTACGAGCAGTACTTC
CDR3aa: CASSLAGTSRAYEQYF

j_gene: TRBJ2-1
v_gene: TRBV4-2
abundance: few
d_gene: TRBD2
len: 16
CDR3nt: TGTGCCAGCAGCCAAACTAGCGGGAGCTCCTACAATGAGCAGTTCTTC
CDR3aa: CASSQTSGSSYNEQFF

j_gene: TRBJ2-7
v_gene: TRBV28
abundance: few
d_gene: NA
len: 12
CDR3nt: TGTGCCAGCAGGACCGGGACTCGAGAAGGGCACTTC
CDR3aa: CASRTGTREGHF

j_gene: TRBJ1-1
v_gene: TRBV29-1
abundance: few
d_gene: NA
len: 15
CDR3nt: TGCAGCGTTGGTCGGCGGGGGGGGCGAGGTACTGAAGCTTTCTTT
CDR3aa: CSVGRRGGRGTEAFF

j_gene: TRBJ2-7
v_gene: TRBV27
abundance: NA
d_gene: TRBD2
len: 15
CDR3nt: TGTGCCAGCAGTCGCTATTGGACTAGTGAGTACGAGCAGTACTTC
CDR3aa: CASSRYWTSEYEQYF

j_gene: TRBJ1-2
v_gene: TRBV7-9
abundance: few
d_gene: NA
len: 14
CDR3nt: TGTGCCAGCAGCGGACGGACAGCTAACTATGGCTACACCTTC
CDR3aa: CASSGRTANYGYTF

j_gene: TRBJ2-4
v_gene: TRBV7-2
abundance: few
d_gene: TRBD2
len: 16
CDR3nt: TGTGCCAGCAGCCCGACTAGCGGGCGAGCCAAAAACATTCAGTACTTC
CDR3aa: CASSPTSGRAKNIQYF

j_gene: TRBJ2-1
v_gene: TRBV19
abundance: NA
d_gene: TRBD2
len: 15
CDR3nt: TGTGCCAGTACCGCCTTGGCGGGAGGGCACAATGAGCAGTTCTTC
CDR3aa: CASTALAGGHNEQFF

j_gene: TRBJ2-1
v_gene: TRBV2
abundance: NA
d_gene: NA
len: 14
CDR3nt: TGTGCCAGCAGGACAGGGAGGTCCTACAATGAGCAGTTCTTC
CDR3aa: CASRTGRSYNEQFF

j_gene: TRBJ2-1
v_gene: TRBV9
abundance: NA
d_gene: NA
len: 17
CDR3nt: TGTGCCAGCAGCGTTAGTAGCGGACGGAGCTCCTACAATGAGCAGTTCTTC
CDR3aa: CASSVSSGRSSYNEQFF

j_gene: TRBJ2-1
v_gene: TRBV19
abundance: few
d_gene: TRBD2
len: 15
CDR3nt: TGTGCCAGTAAGGGCGGGAGGGCCAGGACCAATGAGCAGTTCTTC
CDR3aa: CASKGGRARTNEQFF

j_gene: TRBJ2-3
v_gene: TRBV5-1
abundance: many
d_gene: TRBD2
len: 16
CDR3nt: TGCGCCAGCAGCTTGTCACTAGCGGGTAGCACAGATACGCAGTATTTT
CDR3aa: CASSLSLAGSTDTQYF

j_gene: TRBJ2-5
v_gene: TRBV9
abundance: NA
d_gene: TRBD2
len: 16
CDR3nt: TGTGCCAGCAGCTACATCCCGACTAGCGGGAGTGAGACCCAGTACTTC
CDR3aa: CASSYIPTSGSETQYF

j_gene: TRBJ2-2
v_gene: TRBV30
abundance: NA
d_gene: TRBD2
len: 19
CDR3nt: TGTGCCTGGATTGCACCACAATTAACTAGCGGGAGGTTGGCCGGGGAGCTGTTTTTT
CDR3aa: CAWIAPQLTSGRLAGELFF

j_gene: TRBJ1-5
v_gene: TRBV30
abundance: few
d_gene: NA
len: 12
CDR3nt: TGTGCCTGGAAGCAGGGAAATCAGCCCCAGCATTTT
CDR3aa: CAWKQGNQPQHF

j_gene: TRBJ1-4
v_gene: TRBV6-6
abundance: NA
d_gene: TRBD1
len: 16
CDR3nt: TGTGCCTCCAGAGGGGGGACAGGAAAATCGAATGAAAAACTGTTTTTT
CDR3aa: CASRGGTGKSNEKLFF

j_gene: TRBJ2-3
v_gene: TRBV5-1
abundance: few
d_gene: TRBD2
len: 16
CDR3nt: TGCGCCAGCAGCTTGGGACTAGCGGGAGGCAGGGATACGCAGTATTTT
CDR3aa: CASSLGLAGGRDTQYF

j_gene: TRBJ2-7
v_gene: TRBV4-2
abundance: NA
d_gene: NA
len: 13
CDR3nt: TGTGCCAGCAGCCAAGCTCGCTCCTACGAGCAGTACTTC
CDR3aa: CASSQARSYEQYF

j_gene: TRBJ2-3
v_gene: TRBV7-8
abundance: few
d_gene: TRBD2
len: 18
CDR3nt: TGTGCCAGCAGCATCGGGCTAGCGGGAGCCCCTAGCACAGATACGCAGTATTTT
CDR3aa: CASSIGLAGAPSTDTQYF

j_gene: TRBJ2-1
v_gene: TRBV4-3
abundance: few
d_gene: TRBD1
len: 15
CDR3nt: TGCGCCAGCAGTCCCGACAGGGGCCCTTGGGGGGAGCAGTTCTTC
CDR3aa: CASSPDRGPWGEQFF

j_gene: TRBJ2-2
v_gene: TRBV6-4
abundance: NA
d_gene: NA
len: 14
CDR3nt: TGTGCCAGCAGTGATGGGGGCGTACGGGAGGAGCTGTTTTTT
CDR3aa: CASSDGGVREELFF

j_gene: TRBJ2-7
v_gene: TRBV4-3
abundance: NA
d_gene: TRBD1
len: 16
CDR3nt: TGCGCCAGCAGCCAAGATTCAGGGGGACAGGGCGGGAAACAGTACTTC
CDR3aa: CASSQDSGGQGGKQYF

j_gene: TRBJ2-3
v_gene: TRBV5-6
abundance: NA
d_gene: TRBD2
len: 18
CDR3nt: TGTGCCAGCAGCGGATCCTTTAGCGGGAAAGGGAGCACAGATACGCAGTATTTT
CDR3aa: CASSGSFSGKGSTDTQYF

j_gene: TRBJ1-2
v_gene: TRBV7-8
abundance: few
d_gene: TRBD1
len: 13
CDR3nt: TGTGCCAGCAGTCGAGGACAGGTTTATGGCTACACCTTC
CDR3aa: CASSRGQVYGYTF

j_gene: TRBJ1-5
v_gene: TRBV19
abundance: NA
d_gene: NA
len: 15
CDR3nt: TGTGCCAGCCATAGGGACACCGGGAGCAATCAGCCCCAGCATTTT
CDR3aa: CASHRDTGSNQPQHF

j_gene: TRBJ2-3
v_gene: TRBV21-1
abundance: once
d_gene: NA
len: 21
CDR3nt: TGTGCCAGCAGCAAAGCACCTTGGACTAGCGGGAGGGCCCTTTATCCAGATACGCAGTATTTT
CDR3aa: CASSKAPWTSGRALYPDTQYF

j_gene: TRBJ2-5
v_gene: TRBV15
abundance: few
d_gene: NA
len: 13
CDR3nt: TGTGCCACCAGGACTAGGCCTGGGGAGACCCAGTACTTC
CDR3aa: CATRTRPGETQYF

j_gene: TRBJ2-2
v_gene: TRBV2
abundance: few
d_gene: NA
len: 17
CDR3nt: TGTGCCAGCAGCGCCGTGGAGACCGTACAGAACACCGGGGAGCTGTTTTTT
CDR3aa: CASSAVETVQNTGELFF

j_gene: TRBJ2-7
v_gene: TRBV6-5
abundance: few
d_gene: TRBD1
len: 16
CDR3nt: TGTGCCAGCAGTTACTCCGGGACAGGGCTGACCGACGAGCAGTACTTC
CDR3aa: CASSYSGTGLTDEQYF

j_gene: TRBJ2-7
v_gene: TRBV29-1
abundance: NA
d_gene: NA
len: 11
CDR3nt: TGCAGCGCACTCCGGGAGAACGAGCAGTACTTC
CDR3aa: CSALRENEQYF

j_gene: TRBJ2-5
v_gene: TRBV5-4
abundance: few
d_gene: TRBD2
len: 14
CDR3nt: TGTGCCAGCAGCGCGCGGGGGACCCAAGAGACCCAGTACTTC
CDR3aa: CASSARGTQETQYF

j_gene: TRBJ2-6
v_gene: TRBV27
abundance: NA
d_gene: TRBD1
len: 16
CDR3nt: TGTGCCAGCACGGACAGGGGTAACCTCGGGGCCAACGTCCTGACTTTC
CDR3aa: CASTDRGNLGANVLTF

j_gene: TRBJ1-3
v_gene: TRBV30
abundance: few
d_gene: NA
len: 13
CDR3nt: TGTGCCTGGAGTGGAGGGAGTGGAAACACCATATATTTT
CDR3aa: CAWSGGSGNTIYF

j_gene: TRBJ1-3
v_gene: TRBV30
abundance: NA
d_gene: NA
len: 16
CDR3nt: TGTGCCTGGGACCCTAATAGCTACGCCTCTGGAAACACCATATATTTT
CDR3aa: CAWDPNSYASGNTIYF

j_gene: TRBJ2-5
v_gene: TRBV12-5
abundance: few
d_gene: TRBD1
len: 14
CDR3nt: TGTGCTAGTGGTCCGGGACAGGGCGGGGAGACCCAGTACTTC
CDR3aa: CASGPGQGGETQYF

j_gene: TRBJ2-1
v_gene: TRBV28
abundance: few
d_gene: NA
len: 11
CDR3nt: TGTGCCAGCAGTTTACTCGCAGGGCAGTTCTTC
CDR3aa: CASSLLAGQFF

j_gene: TRBJ2-4
v_gene: TRBV7-8
abundance: NA
d_gene: TRBD2
len: 14
CDR3nt: TGTGCCAGCAGCCCTACTAGCGGGCTAAACATTCAGTACTTC
CDR3aa: CASSPTSGLNIQYF

j_gene: TRBJ2-3
v_gene: TRBV25-1
abundance: NA
d_gene: NA
len: 16
CDR3nt: TGTGCCAGCAGTGAACAACTCACAGCTAGCACAGATACGCAGTATTTT
CDR3aa: CASSEQLTASTDTQYF

j_gene: TRBJ2-3
v_gene: TRBV6-5
abundance: few
d_gene: NA
len: 16
CDR3nt: TGTGCCAGCAGTTACACGGCGGGATCCGTAGCAGATACGCAGTATTTT
CDR3aa: CASSYTAGSVADTQYF

j_gene: TRBJ1-5
v_gene: TRBV4-1
abundance: few
d_gene: NA
len: 13
CDR3nt: TGCGCCAGCAGCCAAGAAGGGGCCGGGCCCCAGCATTTT
CDR3aa: CASSQEGAGPQHF